This T cell receptor (beta chain) was observed in a study of T cell responses to AZD1222 COVID-19 vaccine. Overall study results and limits: With dominance at 160-218 and 743-854, vaccine-associated CD4 TCRs spanned spike. In all cases, repertoires were sampled only after the peak T cell response.

On this clone itself: Its target is unknown.

TCRdb keeps only in-frame clones here, not all; method: immunoSEQ multiplex PCR. The data show around 120,000 clones, with 84% seen just once and 27% held by the top ten. Germline V gene data show CDR1 as LGHNA and CDR2 as YSLEER. The trim removed 3 bases at V and 5 bases at J, leaving 15 bases unmatched. CDR3 length: 17 amino acids. The chain joins TRBV4-3 to TRBJ1-2; 7 bases agree with TRBD1. Material: peripheral blood, obtained 28 days after the second AZD1222 dose. The source is an adult who received the AZD1222 COVID-19 vaccine. The CDR3 DNA reads TGCGCCAGCAGCCATCTAGACAGGGATCCCCAATTGTATGGCTACACCTTC. Its translation is CASSHLDRDPQLYGYTF.